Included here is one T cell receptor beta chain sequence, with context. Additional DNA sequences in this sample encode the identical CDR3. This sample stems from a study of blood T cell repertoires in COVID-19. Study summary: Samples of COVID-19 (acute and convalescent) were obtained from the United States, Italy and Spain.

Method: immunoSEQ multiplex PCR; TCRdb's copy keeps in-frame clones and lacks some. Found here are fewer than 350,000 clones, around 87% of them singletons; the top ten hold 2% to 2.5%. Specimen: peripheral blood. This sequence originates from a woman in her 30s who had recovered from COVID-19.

CDR3 sequence: CASSGTNTDTQYF. The CDR3 nucleotides read TGCGCCAGCAGTGGGACTAACACAGATACGCAGTATTTT. The chain employs TRBV5-1 and TRBJ2-3; 7 positions match TRBD2. In germline, CDR1 is SGHRS, CDR2 YFSETQ. V lost 5 bases, J lost 2 bases, and 2 bases stayed unmatched. The CDR3 runs 13 residues.